The 20 T cell receptor beta chains below come from one sample, sequenced in a study of cytomegalovirus exposure and HLA in healthy donors. Amplification used 60 Vbeta primers and 13 Jbeta primers. The assay was immunoSEQ multiplex PCR, and TCRdb's table has in-frame clones only and misses some. The data hold 140,000 to 150,000 clones, with around 75% observed a single time. The sequencing input was PBMCs. These receptor sequences come from a man between 60 and 70 years old in good health and CMV-seronegative.

The chain uses TRBV29-1 and TRBJ2-3; 14 nucleotides align to TRBD2. Germline V lookup: CDR1 SQVTM, CDR2 ANQGSEA. Trimming removed 7 bases from V and 0 bases from J; junction bases left unmatched: 9. This CDR3 contains 17 residues. The CDR3 spells CSAGTSGSLTSTDTQYF. The CDR3 DNA follows: TGCAGCGCCGGGACTAGCGGGAGTCTTACTAGCACAGATACGCAGTATTTT.

This clone turned up a few times. The chain combines TRBV5-6 with TRBJ2-1; 11 nucleotides align to TRBD2. Per germline, CDR1 SGHDT and CDR2 YYEEEE. This CDR3 has 15 amino acids. The V and J ends lost 3 bases and 5 bases, in that order; junction bases with no gene match: 4. The CDR3 coding sequence is TGTGCCAGCAGCTCCCAGACTAGCGGGAACAATGAGCAGTTCTTC. This gives the protein CASSSQTSGNNEQFF.

This clone was picked up one time. The chain has TRBV19 and TRBJ1-2, with D possibly matching TRBD1 (5 bases). CDR1 is LNHDA and CDR2 is SQIVND in the germline V gene (reference sequence). CDR3 length: 13 residues. V was trimmed by 7 bases and J by 8 bases, leaving 17 bases between them. CDR3 sequence (DNA): TGTGCCAGTACCTTCAGTCGGCAGGGAGGCTACACCTTC. Its translation is CASTFSRQGGYTF.

V usage is TRBV19 and J usage is TRBJ1-1; D might be TRBD1 (5 bases). In germline, CDR1 is LNHDA, CDR2 SQIVND (reference sequence). V dropped 3 bases and J dropped 1 base, with 9 bases sitting between them. This CDR3 is built from 14 residues. The CDR3 is CASSIQGQNTEAFF. Here the CDR3 DNA reads TGTGCCAGTAGTATTCAAGGACAGAACACTGAAGCTTTCTTT.

J is TRBJ2-7 and V is TRBV10-2; 8 positions match TRBD1. CDR3 length equals 16 residues. From germline, CDR1 is WSHSY and CDR2 SAAADI. J was trimmed by 0 bases and V by 8 bases; bases with no gene match: 12. In DNA, the CDR3 is TGCGCCAGCCTAGATATGACAGGGGAGAGCTCCTACGAGCAGTACTTC. This gives the protein CASLDMTGESSYEQYF.

This chain joins TRBV18 and TRBJ1-5; 7 bases align to TRBD1. The J segment lost 6 bases and the V segment lost 2 bases, leaving 4 bases of the junction unmatched. CDR1 and CDR2 (germline): KGHSH, LQKENI. CDR3 size: 14 residues. The DNA of the CDR3 is TGTGCCAGCTCACCAGGAGGGGGCAGTCAGCCCCAGCATTTT. As protein: CASSPGGGSQPQHF.

V usage is TRBV7-6 and J usage is TRBJ2-7; TRBD2 matches at 7 bases. The CDR3 extends over 16 amino acids. Germline trimming cut 4 bases from V and 0 bases from J; bases unmatched to any gene: 9. Germline V gives CDR1 SGHVS, CDR2 FNYEAQ. The DNA for the CDR3 is TGTGCCAGCAGCTCCCATGGGGGGGGAAGCTCCTACGAGCAGTACTTC. Translation gives CASSSHGGGSSYEQYF.

This chain uses TRBV25-1 with TRBJ2-1, with 9 bases identical to TRBD1. The CDR3 totals 15 residues. Trimming at V came to 1 base and at J to 6 bases, leaving 4 bases not matched to a gene. Germline CDR1 is MGHDK and CDR2 is SYGVNS. The DNA for the CDR3 is TGTGCCAGCAGTGAATGGGGACAGGGATTCAATGAGCAGTTCTTC. Its translation: CASSEWGQGFNEQFF.

About this clone: The same CDR3 can be traced to other DNA sequences in this sample. CDR3 loop: CASLTYSGRVYEQYF. CDR3 coding DNA: TGTGCCAGCCTGACCTATAGCGGGAGAGTTTATGAGCAGTACTTC. The J gene is TRBJ2-7, the V gene TRBV21-1; the listed D gene, TRBD2, was not tested against the DNA. TRBV21-1 is listed as a pseudogene. This CDR3 spans 15 amino acids.

The chain couples TRBV28 to TRBJ1-4; D perhaps matches TRBD1 (5 bases). The CDR3 sequence is 17 residues long. From germline, CDR1 is MDHEN and CDR2 SYDVKM. The V gene lost 4 bases and the J gene lost 2 bases, with 17 bases spanning the gap. The CDR3, as DNA: TGTGCCAGCAGTTCTTGGGCAATGGGGCCGACTAATGAAAAACTGTTTTTT. It is translated as CASSSWAMGPTNEKLFF.

V usage is TRBV30 and J usage is TRBJ1-2; tentative D call: TRBD1 (6 bases). There are 14 residues in the CDR3. Germline V gene data show CDR1 as GTSNPN and CDR2 as SVGIG (reference sequence). V lost 7 bases and J 0 bases, leaving 15 bases between the germline ends. This chain's CDR3 is CASPLDRTNYGYTF. The DNA of the CDR3 is TGTGCCTCCCCATTGGACAGAACTAACTATGGCTACACCTTC.

The chain couples TRBV28 to TRBJ2-1, with TRBD2 matching 10 bases. V was pared by 1 base and J by 7 bases, with 13 bases of the junction left unmatched. The CDR3 totals 18 residues. Germline loops: CDR1 MDHEN, CDR2 SYDVKM. The CDR3 region has the DNA TGTGCCAGCAGTTTATTAATCTTTGTGAGCGGGAGGGTGAATGAGCAGTTCTTC. This translates into CASSLLIFVSGRVNEQFF.

The chain links TRBV2 to TRBJ2-1; TRBD2 aligns across 13 bases. V gave up 5 bases and J gave up 7 bases; unmatched junction bases: 5. The CDR3 is made up of 15 amino acids. Germline V gives CDR1 SNHLY, CDR2 FYNNEI. CDR3 protein: CASSLTSGRINEQFF. DNA for the CDR3: TGTGCCAGCAGTCTGACTAGCGGGAGGATTAATGAGCAGTTCTTC.

V usage is TRBV6-5 and J usage is TRBJ2-1; a weak D match, TRBD2 (5 bases). The CDR3 covers 13 residues. With 5 bases removed from V and 10 bases from J, the gap between germline ends came to 15 bases. CDR1 MNHEY and CDR2 SVGAGI come from the germline V gene. CDR3 nucleotide sequence: TGTGCCAGCAGTATCCTCACTAGACGCGAGCAGTTCTTC. Its protein is CASSILTRREQFF.

A single count supports this clone. The chain uses TRBV5-1 and TRBJ2-2; possibly TRBD2 for D (7 bases). This CDR3 has 14 residues. Trimming shortened V by 7 bases and J by 7 bases, and 17 bases separated the two germline ends. Germline V lookup: CDR1 SGHRS, CDR2 YFSETQ. Here the CDR3 reads CASGGDISVGELFF. CDR3 DNA: TGCGCCAGCGGGGGGGACATCAGTGTCGGGGAGCTGTTTTTT.

The sample holds a few counts of this clone. The chain uses TRBV9 and TRBJ2-7, with D tentatively TRBD2 (6 bases). The V end lost 0 bases, the J end lost 4 bases, and 14 bases lay between the germline ends. Germline assignment: CDR1 SGDLS and CDR2 YYNGEE. The CDR3 sequence is 15 residues long. CDR3 protein: CASSVGGSGSYEQYF. CDR3 coding DNA: TGTGCCAGCAGCGTAGGAGGTAGCGGATCTTACGAGCAGTACTTC.

The rearrangement uses TRBV25-1 and TRBJ1-4, with D uncertain. The CDR3 has 13 residues. The V end lost 6 bases, the J end lost 4 bases, and 9 bases lay between the germline ends. From germline, CDR1 is MGHDK and CDR2 SYGVNS. CDR3 DNA sequence: TGTGCCAGCAGCGTGTTACTTAATGAAAAACTGTTTTTT. The encoded protein is CASSVLLNEKLFF.

The rearrangement uses TRBV28 and TRBJ2-5; 7 bases align to TRBD1. V lost 5 bases to trimming and J lost 7 bases; unmatched junction nucleotides: 10. The CDR3 extends over 14 amino acids. CDR1 and CDR2 from the germline V gene are MDHEN and SYDVKM. The CDR3 region is CASSPTDRQRTQYF. Here the CDR3 DNA reads TGTGCCAGCAGTCCGACGGACAGGCAGCGGACCCAGTACTTC.

The V gene is TRBV27, the J gene TRBJ1-6; D might be TRBD1 (6 bases). The CDR3 extends over 15 amino acids. V shed 3 bases and J shed 7 bases, with 13 bases lying between them. CDR1 and CDR2 (germline): MNHEY, SMNVEV (reference sequence). CDR3 region: CASSLGVTGNSPLHF. The CDR3 region has the DNA TGTGCCAGCAGTTTGGGAGTAACAGGGAATTCACCCCTCCACTTT.

This clone has more than one count but fewer than ten. Additional DNA sequences in this sample encode the identical CDR3. The CDR3: CASSLASMNTEAFF. Here the CDR3 DNA reads TGCGCCAGCAGCTTGGCGTCTATGAACACTGAAGCTTTCTTT. This chain joins TRBV5-1 and TRBJ1-1; no definite D call. The ends were cut back, 0 bases at V and 0 bases at J, with 6 bases in the middle. This CDR3 has 14 amino acids. Germline-derived CDR1 and CDR2 are SGHRS and YFSETQ.